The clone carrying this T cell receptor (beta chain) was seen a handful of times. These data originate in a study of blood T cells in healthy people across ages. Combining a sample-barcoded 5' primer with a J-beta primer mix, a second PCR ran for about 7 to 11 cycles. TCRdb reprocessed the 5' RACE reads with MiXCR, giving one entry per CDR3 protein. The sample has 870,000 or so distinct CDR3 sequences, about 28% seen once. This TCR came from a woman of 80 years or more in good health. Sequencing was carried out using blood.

CDR3 residues: CSARDLVRGTGNSPLHF. The CDR3 nucleotides are TGCAGTGCTAGAGATCTGGTCAGAGGGACGGGTAATTCACCCCTCCACTTT. The chain is built from TRBV20-1 and TRBJ1-6; possible D gene TRBD1, 5 bases. Germline CDR1 is DFQATT and CDR2 is SNEGSKA (reference sequence). The CDR3 sequence is 17 residues long. Trimming took 0 bases from V and 6 from J, leaving 18 bases between them.